This entry concerns a single T cell receptor (beta chain). Its antigen is unknown. The data originate from a study of cytomegalovirus exposure and HLA in healthy donors. Study results and limitations: Later analysis demonstrated an association between a missense DCLRE1C variant and TCR beta V- and J-gene trimming. Later analysis indicated greater clonal expansion among HLA-associated TCR beta chains than among equally common other chains.

V was pared by 6 bases and J by 0 bases, with 6 bases of the junction left unmatched. The CDR3 runs 16 residues. The primer mix had 60 Vbeta and 13 Jbeta primers. The data were produced by immunoSEQ multiplex PCR, yet TCRdb's version contains in-frame clones alone and is incomplete. The table includes roughly 180,000 clones, 78% detected once. Sequenced material: PBMCs. V gene TRBV23-1 combines with J gene TRBJ1-1, with TRBD1 matching over 11 bases. TRBV23-1 is classed as an ORF, of uncertain function. The sequence came from a female donor in good health and CMV-seronegative. CDR3 sequence: CASRGQGAKMNTEAFF. The CDR3 DNA reads TGCGCCAGCAGAGGACAGGGGGCGAAGATGAACACTGAAGCTTTCTTT.